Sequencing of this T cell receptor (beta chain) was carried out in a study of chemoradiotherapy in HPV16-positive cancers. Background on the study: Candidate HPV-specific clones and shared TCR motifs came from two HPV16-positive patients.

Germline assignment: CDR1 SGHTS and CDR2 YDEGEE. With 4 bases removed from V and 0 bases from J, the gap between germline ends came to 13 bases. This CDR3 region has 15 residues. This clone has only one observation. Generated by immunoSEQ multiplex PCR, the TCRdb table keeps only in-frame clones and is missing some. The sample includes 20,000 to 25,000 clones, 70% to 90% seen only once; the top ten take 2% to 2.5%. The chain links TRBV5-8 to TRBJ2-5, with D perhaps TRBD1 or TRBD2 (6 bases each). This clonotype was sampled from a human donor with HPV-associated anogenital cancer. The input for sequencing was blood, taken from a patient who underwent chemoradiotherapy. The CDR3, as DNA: TGTGCCAGCAGCAACACGGGGGCGCACCAAGAGACCCAGTACTTC. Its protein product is CASSNTGAHQETQYF. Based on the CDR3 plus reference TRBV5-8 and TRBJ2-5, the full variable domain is EAGVTQSPTHLIKTRGQQATLRCSPISGHTSVYWYQQALGLGLQFLLWYDEGEERNRGNFPPRFSGRQFPNYSSELNVNALELEDSALYLCASSNTGAHQETQYFGPGTRLLVL.